This TCR beta chain was identified in a study of blood T cell repertoires in COVID-19. Profiling relied on immunoSEQ multiplex PCR, and the TCRdb table lists in-frame clones only, not all of them. The repertoire has fewer than 20,000 clones, more than 85% of them found once; the top ten carry approximately 14%. Germline V gene sequence: CDR1 PRHDT, CDR2 FYEKMQ (reference sequence). V was clipped by 5 bases and J by 2 bases, with 13 bases between them. This CDR3 is 16 amino acids long. The chain joins TRBV13 to TRBJ1-6; tentative D call: TRBD1 (5 bases). Sequences were obtained from peripheral blood. This clonotype was sampled from a human donor in a cohort sampled during active COVID-19. The CDR3, as DNA: TGTGCCAGCAGCGTCCGGGACTTCCCCTATAATTCACCCCTCCACTTT. Its translation is CASSVRDFPYNSPLHF.